The next 21 T cell receptor beta chains were all read from a single sample in a study of T-cell memory formation after mild COVID-19. TCRdb called the 5' RACE reads again in MiXCR, with one record for every CDR3 protein. The table has about 180,000 distinct CDR3 sequences, under 20% seen once. The specimen was PBMCs or a T cell subset sorted from them (not recorded which). The source is an adult woman who had mild COVID-19 (a few samples of this study predate the infection). Cell type and time point are not known.

The gene calls are TRBV12-3 or TRBV12-4 and TRBJ2-3; D call uncertain. There are 12 residues in the CDR3. Between the trimmed V and J ends, which lost 3 bases and 8 bases, there was a span of 9 bases. The CDR3 DNA is TGTGCCAGCAGTTTGAGTCGGGCTACGCAGTATTTT. It is translated as CASSLSRATQYF.

This clonotype was seen more than once but under ten times. The chain's CDR3 is CASSLYGGRSYNEQFF. The CDR3 nucleotides read TGTGCCAGCAGCTTGTACGGGGGGAGGTCCTACAATGAGCAGTTCTTC. The chain has TRBV5-6 and TRBJ2-1; 7 bases are a match to TRBD2. From germline, CDR1 is SGHDT and CDR2 YYEEEE. The CDR3 spans 16 residues. J gave up 1 base and V 1 base, and 5 bases lay outside the gene matches.

The chain couples TRBV28 to TRBJ2-7, with D perhaps TRBD1 (7 bases). CDR3 size: 14 residues. The germline V gene has CDR1 MDHEN and CDR2 SYDVKM. V lost 2 bases and J 3 bases, leaving 11 bases between the germline ends. This CDR3 reads CASSLRQGGYEQYF. CDR3 bases: TGTGCCAGCAGTTTAAGGCAGGGGGGCTACGAGCAGTACTTC.

The chain employs TRBV11-3 and TRBJ2-2; 7 nucleotides line up with TRBD1. The CDR3 spans 19 residues. Unmatched junction bases numbered 17, after V lost 2 bases and J lost 5 bases. Germline V lookup: CDR1 SGHNT, CDR2 YENEEA. CDR3: CASSLFENDRVRRTGELFF. The CDR3, as DNA: TGTGCCAGCAGCTTATTTGAAAACGACAGGGTGAGGAGGACCGGGGAGCTGTTTTTT.

This clonotype was observed once. This chain uses TRBV12-3 or TRBV12-4 with TRBJ1-1; 7 bases match TRBD1. The CDR3 runs 14 residues. The V and J ends lost 6 bases and 0 bases, in that order; junction bases with no gene match: 4. CDR3 protein: CASRGQIMNTEAFF. Written as DNA, the CDR3 is TGTGCCAGCAGGGGACAGATTATGAACACTGAAGCTTTCTTT.

Ten or more counts support this clonotype. The chain carries TRBV30 and TRBJ1-5; D uncertain. Trimming shortened V by 0 bases and J by 7 bases, and 7 bases separated the two germline ends. There are 12 residues in the CDR3. Germline CDR1 reads GTSNPN; CDR2 reads SVGIG (reference sequence). The DNA for the CDR3 is TGTGCCTGGAGTGTACAAGGGCAGCCCCAGCATTTT. Its protein is CAWSVQGQPQHF.

Concerning this clonotype itself: Given a much more abundant clone one base away, this may be a read error. The chain couples TRBV7-2 to TRBJ2-5; tentatively, D is TRBD1 (6 bases). The CDR3 is 13 amino acids. Germline V gene sequence: CDR1 SGHTA, CDR2 FQGNSA. CDR3 nucleotide sequence: TGTGCCAGCAGCTTACCGGGACAAGAGACCCGGTACTTC. It is translated as CASSLPGQETRYF.

CDR3 protein: CSARDDSPWMPQHF. CDR3 nucleotides: TGCAGTGCTAGAGATGACAGTCCGTGGATGCCCCAGCATTTT. V is TRBV20-1 and J is TRBJ1-5; D is perhaps TRBD1 (5 bases). There are 14 residues in the CDR3. Germline loops: CDR1 DFQATT, CDR2 SNEGSKA (reference sequence). V shed 0 bases and J shed 9 bases, with 15 bases lying between them.

The rearrangement joins TRBV27 to TRBJ2-1; 13 positions match TRBD2. CDR1 and CDR2 (germline): MNHEY, SMNVEV (reference sequence). This CDR3 contains 15 residues. V shed 7 bases, J shed 8 bases, and the junction held 8 bases outside the gene matches. CDR3: CASTPGLAGVYEQFF. Here the CDR3 DNA reads TGTGCCAGCACCCCAGGACTAGCGGGAGTGTATGAGCAGTTCTTC.

CDR3 sequence (DNA): TGCAGTGCTGTAGAAGGGGCGAGCACAGATACGCAGTATTTT. Translated: CSAVEGASTDTQYF. The chain recombines TRBV20-1 with TRBJ2-3; possible D gene TRBD1, 5 bases. The V end lost 5 bases, the J end lost 0 bases, and 12 bases lay between the germline ends. The CDR3 totals 14 residues. Germline CDR1 reads DFQATT; CDR2 reads SNEGSKA (reference sequence).

The chain uses TRBV29-1 and TRBJ2-2, with TRBD2 matching 14 bases. Germline V gene lookup returns CDR1 SQVTM and CDR2 ANQGSEA. The CDR3 length is 16 residues. J gave up 6 bases and V 3 bases, and 6 bases lay outside the gene matches. The CDR3 DNA reads as TGCAGCGTTGATGGGACTAGCGGGAGACGCGCCGGGGAGCTGTTTTTT. Protein product: CSVDGTSGRRAGELFF.

This clonotype was counted between two and nine times. The chain combines TRBV5-1 with TRBJ2-5; no clear D gene. The CDR3 covers 13 residues. Trimming took 4 bases from V and 0 from J, leaving 7 bases between them. CDR1 is SGHRS and CDR2 is YFSETQ in the germline V gene. The CDR3 spells CASSVGNQETQYF. The CDR3 nucleotides read TGCGCCAGCAGCGTTGGGAACCAAGAGACCCAGTACTTC.

In this sample, this clonotype turned up a few times. The V call is TRBV20-1, the J call TRBJ2-3, with TRBD2 matching 12 bases. The CDR3 is made up of 14 amino acids. The V segment lost 6 bases and the J segment 4 bases; nucleotides outside the gene matches: 5. Germline values: CDR1 DFQATT, CDR2 SNEGSKA (reference sequence). CDR3 sequence reads: CSAPLAGGPDTQYF. CDR3 nucleotides: TGCAGTGCCCCTCTAGCGGGGGGGCCAGATACGCAGTATTTT.

J is TRBJ2-3 and V is TRBV30; no clear D. In germline, CDR1 is GTSNPN, CDR2 SVGIG (reference sequence). The CDR3 consists of 11 residues. The ends were cut back, 3 bases at V and 5 bases at J, with 6 bases in the middle. DNA of the CDR3: TGTGCCTGGAGAAAAGGAGATACGCAGTATTTT. Amino acid sequence: CAWRKGDTQYF. The variable domain in full, completed from reference TRBV30 and TRBJ2-3, reads SQTIHQWPATLVQPVGSPLSLECTVEGTSNPNLYWYRQAAGRGLQLLFYSVGIGQISSEVPQNLSASRPQDRQFILSSKKLLLSDSGFYLCAWRKGDTQYFGPGTRLTVL.

The rearrangement joins TRBV12-3 or TRBV12-4 to TRBJ1-4; D not certain. V was cut by 6 bases and J by 0 bases, with 5 bases left in between. This CDR3 is 13 amino acids long. The DNA of the CDR3 is TGTGCCAGCAGCCTAACAACTAATGAAAAACTGTTTTTT. Translating gives CASSLTTNEKLFF.

V is TRBV24-1 and J is TRBJ2-7; no firm D call. CDR3 size: 13 residues. The germline CDR1 and CDR2 sequences are KGHDR and SFDVKD. Trimming stripped 3 bases from V and 3 bases from J, with 8 bases between. The CDR3 nucleotides read TGTGCCACCAGTGATCCCAGGAGCTACGAGCAGTACTTC. Translating gives CATSDPRSYEQYF.

This clonotype was recorded many times. The chain is built from TRBV7-6 and TRBJ2-7, with D hard to call. The germline V and J ends were trimmed by 8 bases and 0 bases, with 20 bases remaining between them. This CDR3 comprises 16 residues. Germline V CDR1 and CDR2: SGHVS, FNYEAQ. CDR3 bases: TGTGCCAGCGTTAACACCTGGGGTACTGGCTCCTACGAGCAGTACTTC. This codes for CASVNTWGTGSYEQYF.

The chain joins TRBV3-1 to TRBJ1-5, with 8 bases aligning to TRBD1. Germline CDR1 LGHDT, CDR2 YNNKEL (reference sequence). Trimming at V came to 2 bases and at J to 6 bases, leaving 6 bases not matched to a gene. CDR3 length equals 15 residues. CDR3 sequence reads: CASSQRGQEGQPQHF. CDR3 bases: TGTGCCAGCAGCCAAAGGGGACAGGAGGGTCAGCCCCAGCATTTT.

The V and J genes are TRBV12-3 or TRBV12-4 and TRBJ1-6, with 7 nucleotides matching TRBD1. Germline trimming cut 3 bases from V and 9 bases from J; bases unmatched to any gene: 5. This CDR3 is built from 14 residues. Here the CDR3 reads CASSFDRESSPLHF. The CDR3 region has the DNA TGTGCCAGCAGTTTTGACAGGGAATCTTCACCCCTCCACTTT.

The chain combines TRBV12-3 or TRBV12-4 with TRBJ2-3, with TRBD1 identical over 7 bases. This CDR3 contains 14 residues. Trimming removed 9 bases from V and 0 bases from J; junction bases left unmatched: 6. The CDR3 DNA reads as TGTGCCAGTAAGACAGGGCCTAGCACAGATACGCAGTATTTT. It is translated as CASKTGPSTDTQYF.

V and J are TRBV7-9 and TRBJ2-1; 7 bases agree with TRBD2. Per the germline V gene, CDR1 is SEHNR and CDR2 is FQNEAQ (reference sequence). The trim removed 5 bases at V and 4 bases at J, leaving 11 bases unmatched. The CDR3 runs to 16 residues. CDR3 amino acids: CASSLGREAKYNEQFF. DNA for the CDR3: TGTGCCAGCAGCCTAGGACGGGAGGCAAAATACAATGAGCAGTTCTTC.